Following are 31 T cell receptor beta chains from one sample sequenced in a study of cytomegalovirus exposure and HLA in healthy donors. A multiplex PCR was run with 60 Vbeta primers and 13 Jbeta primers. Produced via immunoSEQ multiplex PCR; TCRdb's table is partial and in-frame only. The sample holds approximately 88,000 clones, about 74% seen once. The sample was PBMCs. Source of these receptors: a man younger than 45 in good health and CMV-seronegative.

This clone was counted once. The CDR3 nucleotides are TGTGCCAGCAGCCAAGGGGGGCCTAAGGATTTTGAGCAGTTCTTC. It specifies CASSQGGPKDFEQFF. The chain employs TRBV4-2 and TRBJ2-1, with D perhaps matching TRBD1 (6 bases). This CDR3 comprises 15 residues. V was pared by 1 base and J by 9 bases, with 16 bases between. The V gene's germline CDR1 is LGHNA and CDR2 YNFKEQ.

This sequence joins TRBV14 and TRBJ2-1; 11 bases are shared with TRBD2. Germline V gene lookup returns CDR1 SGHDN and CDR2 FVKESK. V shed 1 base, J shed 3 bases, and the junction held 2 bases outside the gene matches. The CDR3 loop spans 16 amino acids. The CDR3 sequence: CASSQVAGGRYNEQFF. CDR3 bases: TGTGCCAGCAGCCAAGTAGCGGGGGGGCGCTACAATGAGCAGTTCTTC. Drawing the rest from reference TRBV14 and TRBJ2-1, the complete variable domain is EAGVTQFPSHSVIEKGQTVTLRCDPISGHDNLYWYRRVMGKEIKFLLHFVKESKQDESGMPNNRFLAERTGGTYSTLKVQPAELEDSGVYFCASSQVAGGRYNEQFFGPGTRLTVL.

The chain links TRBV7-2 to TRBJ2-5, with D maybe TRBD1 (5 bases). The last part of the DNA fits TRBJ2-7 better; the J call may be wrong. The germline CDR1 and CDR2 sequences are SGHTA and FQGNSA. The CDR3 runs to 15 residues. As DNA, the CDR3 is TGTGCCAGCAGCTTATCCCCCCGGCAGGGATACGAGCAGTACTTC. Encoded protein: CASSLSPRQGYEQYF.

The gene calls are TRBV19 and TRBJ2-5; D is possibly TRBD2 (6 bases). The CDR3 is made up of 12 amino acids. V shed 7 bases and J shed 4 bases, with 10 bases lying between them. Germline loops: CDR1 LNHDA, CDR2 SQIVND (reference sequence). CDR3 sequence (DNA): TGTGCCAGTAAGGAAGCGGGAGAGACCCAGTACTTC. Its translation is CASKEAGETQYF.

This clone was seen more than once but under ten times. CDR3 in DNA: TGTGCCAGCAACCAAGTGGGGGGGACACAAGAGACCCAGTACTTC. Protein sequence: CASNQVGGTQETQYF. The chain employs TRBV11-2 and TRBJ2-5, with D possibly matching TRBD2 (7 bases). The CDR3 has 15 amino acids. The ends were cut back, 7 bases at V and 2 bases at J, with 17 bases in the middle. Germline assignment: CDR1 SGHAT and CDR2 FQNNGV.

The rearrangement uses TRBV4-3 and TRBJ2-1; TRBD1 matches 8 bases. The germline gives CDR1 LGHNA, CDR2 YSLEER. The ends lost 0 bases at V and 0 bases at J; junction bases unmatched: 1. The CDR3 is made up of 16 amino acids. The CDR3 loop reads CASSQDTGGSYNEQFF. The CDR3 DNA follows: TGCGCCAGCAGCCAAGATACAGGGGGCTCCTACAATGAGCAGTTCTTC.

The chain has TRBV29-1 and TRBJ2-6, with TRBD2 as a possible D gene (6 bases). The CDR3 has 15 amino acids. V was cut by 5 bases and J by 0 bases, with 11 bases left in between. CDR1 and CDR2 (germline): SQVTM, ANQGSEA. The CDR3 DNA reads TGCAGCGTTAAGGGAGGAGTCTCTGGGGCCAACGTCCTGACTTTC. As protein: CSVKGGVSGANVLTF.

The chain uses TRBV28 and TRBJ1-5; 7 nucleotides align to TRBD1. Germline loops: CDR1 MDHEN, CDR2 SYDVKM. The CDR3 loop spans 17 amino acids. V lost 4 bases to trimming and J lost 0 bases; unmatched junction nucleotides: 9. CDR3 nucleotide sequence: TGTGCCAGCAGTTCACGACAGGGTTCATATAGCAATCAGCCCCAGCATTTT. Protein sequence: CASSSRQGSYSNQPQHF.

Notes on this clone: Relative to the germline gene, one junction end is altered; a read error may explain this. This chain joins TRBV7-8 and TRBJ2-3, with 7 bases identical to TRBD2. Germline CDR1 and CDR2: SGHVS and FQNEAQ. The CDR3 is 13 amino acids. DNA for the CDR3: TGTGCTGGGACGGGAGGTAGCACAAATACGCAGTATTTT. Translation: CAGTGGSTNTQYF.

The chain combines TRBV6-5 with TRBJ1-4; no clear D. CDR1 and CDR2 (germline): MNHEY, SVGAGI. This CDR3 is built from 14 residues. V was shortened by 4 bases and J by 4 bases, with 10 bases between the two germline ends. DNA for the CDR3: TGTGCCAGCAGTTCTTCAGGACTTAATGAAAAACTGTTTTTT. This translates into CASSSSGLNEKLFF.

This rearrangement joins TRBV6-6 to TRBJ2-5, with D possibly being TRBD1 (6 bases). Per the germline V gene, CDR1 is MNHNY and CDR2 is SVGAGI (reference sequence). CDR3 length: 13 amino acids. V dropped 6 bases and J dropped 2 bases, with 10 bases sitting between them. In nucleotides, the CDR3 is TGTGCCAGCAGCAGGGGACCGCAAGAGACCCAGTACTTC. Translating it yields CASSRGPQETQYF.

This clone was counted only a few times. This rearrangement joins TRBV19 to TRBJ2-7, with 9 positions matching TRBD1. V shed 8 bases and J 0 bases; nucleotides not matched to a gene: 8. The CDR3 extends over 15 amino acids. Per germline, CDR1 LNHDA and CDR2 SQIVND (reference sequence). In DNA form, the CDR3 reads TGTGCCAGTTCCAAACCGGGACAGGGCTCCTACGAGCAGTACTTC. The encoded protein is CASSKPGQGSYEQYF.

The CDR3 region is CASSLVSGTGELFF. The CDR3 DNA reads TGTGCCAGCAGCTTGGTTTCGGGTACCGGGGAGCTGTTTTTT. The chain couples TRBV5-6 to TRBJ2-2; D remains ambiguous. The V end lost 0 bases, the J end lost 5 bases, and 8 bases lay between the germline ends. The CDR3 has 14 amino acids. CDR1 and CDR2 from the germline V gene are SGHDT and YYEEEE.

V and J are TRBV5-1 and TRBJ1-1; 7 bases agree with TRBD1. This CDR3 is 14 amino acids long. Germline CDR1 reads SGHRS; CDR2 reads YFSETQ. J was trimmed by 1 base and V by 4 bases; bases with no gene match: 4. The CDR3, as DNA: TGCGCCAGCAGCCGGGACAGTACGAACACTGAAGCTTTCTTT. It is translated as CASSRDSTNTEAFF.

This clone has just a few counts. This CDR3 is CASSQGLAGGSQYF. The CDR3, as DNA: TGCGCCAGCAGCCAAGGGCTAGCGGGGGGCTCCCAGTATTTT. V and J are TRBV4-1 and TRBJ2-3; 11 positions agree with TRBD2. The trim removed 1 base at V and 12 bases at J, leaving 6 bases unmatched. Germline V lookup: CDR1 MGHRA, CDR2 YSYEKL. The CDR3 has 14 residues.

A few counts support this clone. The chain carries TRBV18 and TRBJ2-2, with TRBD2 as a possible D gene (6 bases). The germline V gene has CDR1 KGHSH and CDR2 LQKENI. Deletions cut 2 bases from V and 5 bases from J, with 12 bases between. The CDR3 runs to 15 residues. The CDR3 nucleotides read TGTGCCAGCTCACCAGAAGGAGGGCAGACCGGGGAGCTGTTTTTT. Protein product: CASSPEGGQTGELFF. Supplemented by reference TRBV18 and TRBJ2-2, the full variable domain reads NAGVMQNPRHLVRRRGQEARLRCSPMKGHSHVYWYRQLPEEGLKFMVYLQKENIIDESGMPKERFSAEFPKEGPSILRIQQVVRGDSAAYFCASSPEGGQTGELFFGEGSRLTVL.

V and J are TRBV28 and TRBJ2-5, with TRBD2 matching 9 bases. The J call is uncertain, as TRBJ2-7 better fits the DNA end. The CDR3 has 15 amino acids. Germline lookup yields CDR1 MDHEN and CDR2 SYDVKM. The CDR3 DNA sequence: TGTGCCAGTGTCGGGGGGGCGGGAGGGCCCTACGAGCAGTACTTC. This encodes CASVGGAGGPYEQYF.

The CDR3 sequence: CASSLATDRAETQYF. CDR3 DNA: TGCGCCAGCAGCTTGGCAACTGACAGGGCGGAGACCCAGTACTTC. The genes are TRBV5-1 and TRBJ2-5; 7 positions match TRBD1. In germline, CDR1 is SGHRS, CDR2 YFSETQ. V shed 0 bases and J 5 bases; nucleotides not matched to a gene: 7. The CDR3 has 15 residues.

The V call is TRBV30, the J call TRBJ2-3; D possibly corresponds to TRBD1 (6 bases). Germline assignment: CDR1 GTSNPN and CDR2 SVGIG (reference sequence). The CDR3 contains 13 residues. Trimming shortened V by 0 bases and J by 7 bases, and 11 bases separated the two germline ends. The CDR3 sequence: CAWSVPDSYTQYF. The CDR3 nucleotides read TGTGCCTGGAGTGTTCCGGACAGTTATACGCAGTATTTT. The full variable domain, completed using reference TRBV30 and TRBJ2-3, is SQTIHQWPATLVQPVGSPLSLECTVEGTSNPNLYWYRQAAGRGLQLLFYSVGIGQISSEVPQNLSASRPQDRQFILSSKKLLLSDSGFYLCAWSVPDSYTQYFGPGTRLTVL.

V gene TRBV4-2 combines with J gene TRBJ1-2, with 8 bases lining up with TRBD1. The trim removed 0 bases at V and 1 base at J, leaving 4 bases unmatched. CDR1 is LGHNA and CDR2 is YNFKEQ in the germline V gene. The CDR3 length is 16 residues. DNA of the CDR3: TGTGCCAGCAGCCAAGATTTAGGACAGGGTAACTATGGCTACACCTTC. Translated, it gives CASSQDLGQGNYGYTF.

The CDR3 region has the DNA TGTGCCAGCAGCTTAGCAGCGGCGTCCTCCTACAATGAGCAGTTCTTC. Translated, it gives CASSLAAASSYNEQFF. The chain links TRBV7-6 to TRBJ2-1, with D possibly matching TRBD2 (5 bases). In germline, CDR1 is SGHVS, CDR2 FNYEAQ. V lost 0 bases and J 0 bases, leaving 9 bases between the germline ends. The CDR3 sequence is 16 residues long. Looking up the rest from reference TRBV7-6 and TRBJ2-1 gives the full variable domain: GAGVSQSPRYKVTKRGQDVALRCDPISGHVSLYWYRQALGQGPEFLTYFNYEAQQDKSGLPNDRFSAERPEGSISTLTIQRTEQRDSAMYRCASSLAAASSYNEQFFGPGTRLTVL.

CDR3 sequence: CASTGTGVRNTEAFF. The DNA for the CDR3 is TGTGCCAGTACGGGGACAGGGGTTCGGAACACTGAAGCTTTCTTT. The gene calls are TRBV19 and TRBJ1-1; 10 nucleotides line up with TRBD1. The germline V gene has CDR1 LNHDA and CDR2 SQIVND (reference sequence). The CDR3 is made up of 15 amino acids. Trimming at V came to 7 bases and at J to 1 base, leaving 6 bases not matched to a gene.

The V call is TRBV6-5, the J call TRBJ1-2; no clear D. V was shortened by 1 base and J by 2 bases, with 8 bases between the two germline ends. The CDR3 extends over 14 amino acids. Germline V gene sequence: CDR1 MNHEY, CDR2 SVGAGI. The chain's CDR3 is CASSYFGTNYGYTF. The CDR3 region has the DNA TGTGCCAGCAGTTACTTTGGCACAAACTATGGCTACACCTTC.

This clone was recorded a few times. The chain couples TRBV19 to TRBJ1-2; 7 bases map to TRBD1. Germline loops: CDR1 LNHDA, CDR2 SQIVND (reference sequence). V lost 6 bases and J lost 2; bases outside the gene matches: 6. The CDR3 covers 14 residues. CDR3 DNA sequence: TGTGCCAGTAGGACGGGACAGCCAAACTATGGCTACACCTTC. Amino acids: CASRTGQPNYGYTF.

This chain links TRBV7-9 with TRBJ2-1; weak D call: TRBD1 (5 bases). This CDR3 contains 16 residues. Between the trimmed V and J ends, which lost 7 bases and 0 bases, there was a span of 16 bases. Germline CDR1 reads SEHNR; CDR2 reads FQNEAQ (reference sequence). CDR3 sequence reads: CASNPTGLGSYNEQFF. The CDR3 coding sequence is TGTGCCAGCAACCCAACAGGTTTAGGCTCCTACAATGAGCAGTTCTTC.

This clone was observed a few times. V usage is TRBV19 and J usage is TRBJ2-5; 9 nucleotides agree with TRBD1. Germline lookup yields CDR1 LNHDA and CDR2 SQIVND (reference sequence). This CDR3 has 13 amino acids. V shed 6 bases, J shed 3 bases, and the junction held 2 bases outside the gene matches. CDR3: CASRGQGEETQYF. CDR3 bases: TGTGCCAGTAGGGGACAGGGAGAAGAGACCCAGTACTTC.

This clone has only a few counts. The genes are TRBV6-1 and TRBJ2-7, with 8 bases fitting TRBD1. Germline loops: CDR1 MNHNS, CDR2 SASEGT. Germline trimming cut 8 bases from V and 3 bases from J; bases unmatched to any gene: 6. CDR3 length: 13 residues. CDR3: CASEGQEHYEQYF. CDR3 in DNA: TGTGCCAGCGAGGGACAGGAGCACTACGAGCAGTACTTC.

The chain employs TRBV19 and TRBJ1-2; 8 bases align to TRBD1. With 5 bases clipped from V and 8 bases from J, the junction kept 7 bases outside the gene matches. CDR1 is LNHDA and CDR2 is SQIVND in the germline V gene (reference sequence). The CDR3 covers 13 residues. The CDR3 region is CASSPATGDGYTF. The CDR3 DNA sequence: TGTGCCAGTAGTCCAGCGACAGGGGACGGCTACACCTTC.

The chain carries TRBV2 and TRBJ2-1, with D possibly TRBD1 on 5 matching bases. The V gene's germline CDR1 is SNHLY and CDR2 FYNNEI. V lost 7 bases and J lost 4, with 11 bases in between. The CDR3 is made up of 13 amino acids. The DNA for the CDR3 is TGTGCCAGCAAGACAGATAATTACAATGAGCAGTTCTTC. This sequence encodes CASKTDNYNEQFF.

In this sample, this clone turned up a few times. The chain recombines TRBV18 with TRBJ1-2, with D perhaps TRBD1 (6 bases). This CDR3 is 16 amino acids long. Germline values: CDR1 KGHSH, CDR2 LQKENI. V lost 0 bases, J lost 7 bases, and 18 bases lay in between. In DNA form, the CDR3 reads TGTGCCAGCTCACCACCGATCGGTCAGGGGATAGGTGGCTACACCTTC. Translation: CASSPPIGQGIGGYTF.

The chain is built from TRBV6-5 and TRBJ1-4; 8 nucleotides align to TRBD1. After removal of 6 bases from V and 8 bases from J, the junction contained 8 bases not matched to a gene. The CDR3 is 14 residues long. In germline, CDR1 is MNHEY, CDR2 SVGAGI. DNA for the CDR3: TGTGCCAGCAGGACTGGACAGGGTAGAGAAAAACTGTTTTTT. Translation gives CASRTGQGREKLFF.